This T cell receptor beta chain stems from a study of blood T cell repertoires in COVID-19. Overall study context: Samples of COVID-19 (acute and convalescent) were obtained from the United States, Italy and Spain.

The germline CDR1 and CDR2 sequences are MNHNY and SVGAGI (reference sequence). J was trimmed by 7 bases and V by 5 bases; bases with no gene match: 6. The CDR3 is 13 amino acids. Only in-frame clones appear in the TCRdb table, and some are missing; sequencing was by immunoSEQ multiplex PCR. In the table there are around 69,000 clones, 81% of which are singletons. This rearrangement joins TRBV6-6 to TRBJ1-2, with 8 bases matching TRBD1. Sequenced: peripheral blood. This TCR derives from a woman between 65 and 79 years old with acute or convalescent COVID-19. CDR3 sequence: CASSTQGAGGYTF. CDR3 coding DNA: TGTGCCAGCAGTACTCAGGGGGCTGGTGGCTACACCTTC.